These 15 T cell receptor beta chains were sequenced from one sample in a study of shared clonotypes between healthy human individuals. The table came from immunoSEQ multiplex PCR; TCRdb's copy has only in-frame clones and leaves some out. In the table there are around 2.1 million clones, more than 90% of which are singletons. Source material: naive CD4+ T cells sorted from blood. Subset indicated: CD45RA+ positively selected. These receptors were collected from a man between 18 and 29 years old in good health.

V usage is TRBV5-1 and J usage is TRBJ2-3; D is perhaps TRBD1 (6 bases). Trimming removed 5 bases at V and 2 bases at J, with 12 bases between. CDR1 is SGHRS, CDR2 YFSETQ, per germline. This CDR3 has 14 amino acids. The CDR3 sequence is CASRDSYLTDTQYF. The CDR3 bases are TGCGCCAGCAGGGACAGCTACCTCACAGATACGCAGTATTTT. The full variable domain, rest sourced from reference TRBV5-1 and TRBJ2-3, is KAGVTQTPRYLIKTRGQQVTLSCSPISGHRSVSWYQQTPGQGLQFLFEYFSETQRNKGNFPGRFSGRQFSNSRSEMNVSTLELGDSALYLCASRDSYLTDTQYFGPGTRLTVL.

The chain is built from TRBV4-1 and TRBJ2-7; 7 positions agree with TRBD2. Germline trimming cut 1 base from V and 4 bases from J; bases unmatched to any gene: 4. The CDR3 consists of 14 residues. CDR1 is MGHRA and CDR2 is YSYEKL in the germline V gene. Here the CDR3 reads CASSQGIGGYEQYF. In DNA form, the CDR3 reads TGCGCCAGCAGCCAAGGGATCGGGGGGTACGAGCAGTACTTC.

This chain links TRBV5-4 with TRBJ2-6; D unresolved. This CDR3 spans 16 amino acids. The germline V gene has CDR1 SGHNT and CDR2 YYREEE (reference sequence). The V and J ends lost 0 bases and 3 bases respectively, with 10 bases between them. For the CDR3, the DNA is TGTGCCAGCAGCTTGGGCCGTGGTAGTGGGGCCAACGTCCTGACTTTC. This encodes CASSLGRGSGANVLTF.

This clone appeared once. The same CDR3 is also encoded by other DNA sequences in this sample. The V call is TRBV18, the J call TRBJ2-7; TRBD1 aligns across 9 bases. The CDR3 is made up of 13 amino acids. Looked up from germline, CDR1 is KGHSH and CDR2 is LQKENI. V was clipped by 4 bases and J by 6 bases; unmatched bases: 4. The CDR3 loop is CASSLGQGREQYF. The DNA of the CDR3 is TGTGCCAGCTCACTCGGACAGGGGCGCGAGCAGTACTTC.

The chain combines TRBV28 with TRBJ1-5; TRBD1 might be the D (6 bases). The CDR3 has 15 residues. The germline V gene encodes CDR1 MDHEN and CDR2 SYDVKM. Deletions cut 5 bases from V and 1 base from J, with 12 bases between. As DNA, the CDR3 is TGTGCCAGCAGTCAACAGGGCTGGAGCAATCAGCCCCAGCATTTT. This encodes CASSQQGWSNQPQHF.

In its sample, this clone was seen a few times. CDR3 DNA: TGTGCCAGCAGCAATCGGACAGGACTAAGCTCTGGAAACACCATATATTTT. Its translation is CASSNRTGLSSGNTIYF. This chain uses TRBV5-4 with TRBJ1-3; 7 bases are shared with TRBD1. CDR3 length: 17 residues. CDR1 is SGHNT and CDR2 is YYREEE in the germline V gene (reference sequence). J was trimmed by 0 bases and V by 4 bases; bases with no gene match: 10.

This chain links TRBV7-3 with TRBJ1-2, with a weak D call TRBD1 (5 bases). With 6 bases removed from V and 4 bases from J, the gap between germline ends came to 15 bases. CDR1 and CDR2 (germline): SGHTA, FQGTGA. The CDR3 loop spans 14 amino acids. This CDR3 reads CASSTGGSSYGYTF. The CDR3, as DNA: TGTGCCAGCAGTACGGGGGGAAGTAGCTATGGCTACACCTTC.

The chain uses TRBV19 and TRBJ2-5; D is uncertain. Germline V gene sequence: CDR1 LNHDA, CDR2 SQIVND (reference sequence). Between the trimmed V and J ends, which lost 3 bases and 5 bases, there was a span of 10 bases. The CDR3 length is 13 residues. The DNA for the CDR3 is TGTGCCAGTAGTATCATAGAAGGGGAGACCCAGTACTTC. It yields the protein CASSIIEGETQYF.

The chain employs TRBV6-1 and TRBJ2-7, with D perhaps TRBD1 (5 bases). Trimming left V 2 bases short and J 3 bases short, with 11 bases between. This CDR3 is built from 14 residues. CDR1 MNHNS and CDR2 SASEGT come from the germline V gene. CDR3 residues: CASSESGQNYEQYF. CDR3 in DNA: TGTGCCAGCAGTGAATCAGGGCAGAACTACGAGCAGTACTTC.

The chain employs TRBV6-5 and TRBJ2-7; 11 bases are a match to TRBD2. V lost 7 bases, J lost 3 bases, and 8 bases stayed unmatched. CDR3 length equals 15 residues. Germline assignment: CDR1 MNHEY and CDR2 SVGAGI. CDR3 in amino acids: CASTLSGGGFYEQYF. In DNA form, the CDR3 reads TGTGCCAGCACCCTTAGCGGGGGGGGCTTCTACGAGCAGTACTTC.

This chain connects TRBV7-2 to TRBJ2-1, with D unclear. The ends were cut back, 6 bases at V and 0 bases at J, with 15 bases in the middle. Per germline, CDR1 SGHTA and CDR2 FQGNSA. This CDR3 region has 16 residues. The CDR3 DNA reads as TGTGCCAGCAGTCCCTCTACTCTGAGCTCCTACAATGAGCAGTTCTTC. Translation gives CASSPSTLSSYNEQFF.

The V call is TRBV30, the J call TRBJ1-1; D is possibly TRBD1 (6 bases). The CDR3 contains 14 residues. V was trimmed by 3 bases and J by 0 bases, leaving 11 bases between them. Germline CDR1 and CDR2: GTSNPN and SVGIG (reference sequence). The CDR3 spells CAWRATGLNTEAFF. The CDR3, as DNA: TGTGCCTGGAGAGCCACAGGGTTGAACACTGAAGCTTTCTTT. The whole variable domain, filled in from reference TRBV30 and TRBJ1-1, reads SQTIHQWPATLVQPVGSPLSLECTVEGTSNPNLYWYRQAAGRGLQLLFYSVGIGQISSEVPQNLSASRPQDRQFILSSKKLLLSDSGFYLCAWRATGLNTEAFFGQGTRLTVV.

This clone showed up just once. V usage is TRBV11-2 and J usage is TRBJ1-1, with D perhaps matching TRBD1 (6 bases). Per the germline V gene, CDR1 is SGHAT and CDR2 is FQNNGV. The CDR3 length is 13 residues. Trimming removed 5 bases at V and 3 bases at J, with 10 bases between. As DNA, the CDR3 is TGTGCCAGCAGCCCCGGGGGCTACACTGAAGCTTTCTTT. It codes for CASSPGGYTEAFF.

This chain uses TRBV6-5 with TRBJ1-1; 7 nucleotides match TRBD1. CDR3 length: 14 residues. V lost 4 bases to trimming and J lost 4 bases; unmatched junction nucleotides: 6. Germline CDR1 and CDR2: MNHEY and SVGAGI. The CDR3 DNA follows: TGTGCCAGCAGTTCGGGACAGACTTTCACTGAAGCTTTCTTT. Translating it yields CASSSGQTFTEAFF.

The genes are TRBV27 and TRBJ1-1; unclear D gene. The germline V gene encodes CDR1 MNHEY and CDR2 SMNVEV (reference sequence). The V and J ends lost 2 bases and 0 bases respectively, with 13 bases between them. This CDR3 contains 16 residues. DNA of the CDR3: TGTGCCAGCAGTTTAAACCCAGAGAACATGAACACTGAAGCTTTCTTT. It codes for CASSLNPENMNTEAFF.